Below, 25 T cell receptor beta chains from the same sample are listed, as sequenced in a study of T cells in Graves' hyperthyroidism and ophthalmopathy. Using RNA transcripts as the source, TCR beta CDR3 regions were amplified. TCR CDR3 regions were first amplified by RT-PCR with HTBI primers. MiXCR was run by TCRdb on the multiplex PCR reads, yielding one entry per CDR3 protein. The sample has 530,000 or so distinct CDR3 sequences; approximately 17% are singletons. The specimen sequenced was blood. Source of these receptors: a woman aged 18-30 years with Graves' ophthalmopathy.

Here the CDR3 reads CASSFPGTSGYEQYF. In nucleotides, the CDR3 is TGTGCCAGCAGCTTTCCCGGGACTAGCGGCTACGAGCAGTACTTC. The genes are TRBV7-9 and TRBJ2-7; 11 nucleotides align to TRBD2. The germline CDR1 and CDR2 sequences are SEHNR and FQNEAQ (reference sequence). The CDR3 is 15 residues long. Trimming at V came to 3 bases and at J to 3 bases, leaving 4 bases not matched to a gene. Complete variable domain (other parts from reference TRBV7-9 and TRBJ2-7): DTGVSQNPRHKITKRGQNVTFRCDPISEHNRLYWYRQTLGQGPEFLTYFQNEAQLEKSRLLSDRFSAERPKGSFSTLEIQRTEQGDSAMYLCASSFPGTSGYEQYFGPGTRLTVT.

The chain combines TRBV12-3 or TRBV12-4 with TRBJ1-5, with 8 bases identical to TRBD1. The V segment lost 3 bases and the J segment 6 bases; nucleotides outside the gene matches: 7. The CDR3 has 15 amino acids. As DNA, the CDR3 is TGTGCCAGCAGTTTTTCTGACAGGGGCGTTCAGCCCCAGCATTTT. Encoded protein: CASSFSDRGVQPQHF.

This clonotype was detected a few times. The rearrangement uses TRBV5-5 and TRBJ1-1; D not resolved. The CDR3 extends over 15 amino acids. Trimming removed 1 base from V and 0 bases from J, with 10 bases in between. CDR1 and CDR2 from the germline V gene are SGHKS and YYEKEE (reference sequence). The CDR3 DNA follows: TGTGCCAGCAGCTTGTCCGCAAACATGAACACTGAAGCTTTCTTT. Translation gives CASSLSANMNTEAFF.

The gene calls are TRBV19 and TRBJ2-4, with 8 nucleotides matching TRBD1. Germline V gene sequence: CDR1 LNHDA, CDR2 SQIVND (reference sequence). The CDR3 spans 15 residues. Trimming cost V 7 bases and J 8 bases; bases outside gene matches: 13. The CDR3 loop is CASNPGRGRRDIQYF. CDR3 in DNA: TGTGCCAGTAACCCAGGCAGGGGGCGAAGGGACATTCAGTACTTC.

This clonotype showed up just a few times. The J gene is TRBJ1-2, the V gene TRBV6-2 or TRBV6-3; D is ambiguous. The CDR3 is 12 amino acids. Trimming took 5 bases from V and 8 from J, leaving 12 bases between them. In germline, CDR1 is MNHEY, CDR2 SVGEGT. DNA for the CDR3: TGTGCCAGCAGTCCTGTCCTGTGGGGCTACACCTTC. Protein product: CASSPVLWGYTF.

The rearrangement joins TRBV5-1 to TRBJ2-7; D gene unclear. The CDR3 loop spans 14 amino acids. V gave up 0 bases and J gave up 3 bases, with 10 bases separating them. The germline CDR1 and CDR2 sequences are SGHRS and YFSETQ. The CDR3 coding sequence is TGCGCCAGCAGCTTGGTTAGCTCCGGCTACGAGCAGTACTTC. Translation: CASSLVSSGYEQYF.

This clonotype was seen many times. V and J are TRBV3-1 and TRBJ1-4, with D unclear. CDR3 length: 12 residues. Germline V gene data show CDR1 as LGHDT and CDR2 as YNNKEL (reference sequence). Trimming removed 5 bases from V and 7 bases from J, with 8 bases in between. The CDR3 is CASSSHGEKLFF. The CDR3, as DNA: TGTGCCAGCAGCTCTCACGGTGAAAAACTGTTTTTT.

This clonotype was seen many times. The chain employs TRBV7-9 and TRBJ2-3; 9 nucleotides align to TRBD2. The germline V gene has CDR1 SEHNR and CDR2 FQNEAQ (reference sequence). The V gene end was trimmed by 4 bases and the J gene end by 1 base; junction bases not matched to a gene: 12. The CDR3 has 18 residues. Here the CDR3 DNA reads TGTGCCAGCAGCTCACAACGCTGGACTAGCGAACGCACAGATACGCAGTATTTT. It translates to CASSSQRWTSERTDTQYF.

This clonotype was recorded a few times. The CDR3 loop reads CASSRQGAYTGELFF. The CDR3 DNA follows: TGTGCCAGCAGCCGACAGGGGGCGTATACCGGGGAGCTGTTTTTT. The chain combines TRBV5-6 with TRBJ2-2; 10 bases map to TRBD1. Germline CDR1 is SGHDT and CDR2 is YYEEEE. This CDR3 comprises 15 residues. V gave up 4 bases and J gave up 5 bases; unmatched junction bases: 5.

This clonotype was detected many times. This chain links TRBV30 with TRBJ2-7; a possible D gene is TRBD1 (6 bases). Germline V gene lookup returns CDR1 GTSNPN and CDR2 SVGIG (reference sequence). The CDR3 has 11 amino acids. V dropped 4 bases and J dropped 6 bases, with 10 bases sitting between them. Here the CDR3 reads CAWNRAGEQYF. The CDR3 bases are TGTGCCTGGAACAGGGCGGGCGAGCAGTACTTC.

This rearrangement joins TRBV9 to TRBJ1-4; D perhaps matches TRBD1 (5 bases). The V gene lost 1 base and the J gene lost 6 bases, with 10 bases spanning the gap. The CDR3 extends over 14 amino acids. CDR1 is SGDLS, CDR2 YYNGEE, per germline. CDR3 in amino acids: CASSVSGTYEKLFF. In DNA form, the CDR3 reads TGTGCCAGCAGCGTAAGTGGGACTTATGAAAAACTGTTTTTT.

This CDR3 reads CASSLKASYEQYF. CDR3 coding DNA: TGTGCCAGCAGCTTGAAAGCGTCCTACGAGCAGTACTTC. V and J are TRBV7-9 and TRBJ2-7; D ambiguous. This CDR3 comprises 13 residues. V was pared by 3 bases and J by 1 base, with 7 bases between. Germline lookup yields CDR1 SEHNR and CDR2 FQNEAQ (reference sequence).

The V call is TRBV6-1, the J call TRBJ2-1; D not certain. CDR3 length equals 13 residues. V dropped 4 bases and J dropped 8 bases, with 12 bases sitting between them. Germline values: CDR1 MNHNS, CDR2 SASEGT. DNA for the CDR3: TGTGCCAGCAGTGTCATTTGGTCGGATGAGCAGTTCTTC. Translating it yields CASSVIWSDEQFF.

In this sample, this clonotype turned up many times. The rearrangement joins TRBV12-5 to TRBJ2-1, with TRBD1 matching over 12 bases. V shed 3 bases and J 12 bases; nucleotides not matched to a gene: 12. Germline lookup yields CDR1 LGHNT and CDR2 FRNRAP. The CDR3 contains 16 residues. CDR3 DNA: TGTGCTAGTGGTTTCTCTTGGGACAGGGGGCCCTTAGGGCAGTTCTTC. Translated: CASGFSWDRGPLGQFF.

The rearrangement uses TRBV29-1 and TRBJ1-2; 8 positions match TRBD1. The CDR3 totals 13 residues. J lost 5 bases, V lost 1 base, and 3 bases had no gene match. Germline assignment: CDR1 SQVTM and CDR2 ANQGSEA. The CDR3 reads CSVEGQGYYGYTF. CDR3 nucleotide sequence: TGCAGCGTTGAAGGACAGGGGTATTATGGCTACACCTTC.

The chain uses TRBV4-1 and TRBJ2-7; 8 bases map to TRBD2. CDR1 and CDR2 from the germline V gene are MGHRA and YSYEKL. The CDR3 has 15 amino acids. Trimming removed 0 bases from V and 5 bases from J; junction bases left unmatched: 6. CDR3 sequence: CASSQEGRLANEQYF. The CDR3 nucleotides are TGCGCCAGCAGCCAAGAGGGGCGACTAGCGAACGAGCAGTACTTC.

This clonotype came up a few times. Being one base from a much bigger clone, this may be a read error. The chain employs TRBV30 and TRBJ1-1; D is unresolved. The germline CDR1 and CDR2 sequences are GTSNPN and SVGIG (reference sequence). The length of the CDR3 is 15 residues. Trimming pared 5 bases from V and 4 bases from J, leaving 20 bases between. The CDR3 reads CAWDHEIRQSTEAFF. The CDR3 coding sequence is TGTGCCTGGGATCATGAGATTAGGCAGAGCACTGAAGCTTTCTTT.

This clonotype was seen many times. V usage is TRBV20-1 and J usage is TRBJ2-7, with 8 bases matching TRBD2. The CDR3 runs to 14 residues. Germline CDR1 reads DFQATT; CDR2 reads SNEGSKA (reference sequence). V lost 6 bases to trimming and J lost 2 bases; unmatched junction nucleotides: 9. CDR3 protein: CSATLAETPYEQYF. CDR3 DNA: TGCAGTGCAACACTAGCGGAGACTCCCTACGAGCAGTACTTC.

In this sample, this clonotype turned up a few times. V usage is TRBV7-2 and J usage is TRBJ1-2; D might be TRBD1 (5 bases). Germline CDR1 is SGHTA and CDR2 is FQGNSA. Trimming stripped 1 base from V and 4 bases from J, with 13 bases between. The CDR3 loop spans 15 amino acids. The CDR3 coding sequence is TGTGCCAGCAGCTTAGATGGCAGGGAGGCCTATGGCTACACCTTC. Translation gives CASSLDGREAYGYTF. The complete variable domain, with remaining parts taken from reference TRBV7-2 and TRBJ1-2, reads GAGVSQSPSNKVTEKGKDVELRCDPISGHTALYWYRQSLGQGLEFLIYFQGNSAPDKSGLPSDRFSAERTGGSVSTLTIQRTQQEDSAVYLCASSLDGREAYGYTFGSGTRLTVV.

This chain uses TRBV15 with TRBJ1-2; D perhaps matches TRBD1 (5 bases). Trimming left V 1 base short and J 8 bases short, with 17 bases between. The CDR3 loop spans 15 amino acids. Germline V lookup: CDR1 LNHNV, CDR2 YYDKDF (reference sequence). In nucleotides, the CDR3 is TGTGCCACCAGCAGAGTTGTAAGGGGAGTCGGGGGCTACACCTTC. Translation: CATSRVVRGVGGYTF.

The chain couples TRBV2 to TRBJ1-2; 8 positions agree with TRBD1. J gave up 3 bases and V 8 bases, and 14 bases lay outside the gene matches. The germline V gene encodes CDR1 SNHLY and CDR2 FYNNEI. This CDR3 is built from 16 residues. CDR3 in DNA: TGTGCCAGCTTCGGGACAGGAGTAGTAGTTGACTATGGCTACACCTTC. It specifies CASFGTGVVVDYGYTF.

The gene calls are TRBV4-1 and TRBJ1-3; D is perhaps TRBD1 (5 bases). Trimming shortened V by 1 base and J by 8 bases, and 12 bases separated the two germline ends. CDR3 length equals 14 residues. Germline V lookup: CDR1 MGHRA, CDR2 YSYEKL. CDR3 sequence reads: CASSQAGTVDTIYF. Written as DNA, the CDR3 is TGCGCCAGCAGCCAAGCAGGGACCGTTGACACCATATATTTT.

Points on this clonotype: No conserved phenylalanine or tryptophan is present at the end of the CDR3, so a read error is the likely explanation. The J gene is TRBJ2-7, the V gene TRBV30; D possibly uses TRBD1 or TRBD2 (5 bases each). This CDR3 comprises 11 residues. The V gene's germline CDR1 is GTSNPN and CDR2 SVGIG (reference sequence). Trimming removed 4 bases at V and 6 bases at J, with 10 bases between. The CDR3 nucleotides are TGTGCCTGGACTTTGGGGGTCGAGCAGTACCTC. It specifies CAWTLGVEQYL.

At least ten counts were recorded for this clonotype. V gene TRBV24-1 combines with J gene TRBJ2-5; TRBD2 aligns across 9 bases. V dropped 1 base and J dropped 2; count of bases not matched to a gene: 7. The CDR3 spans 17 residues. Germline lookup yields CDR1 KGHDR and CDR2 SFDVKD. The CDR3 DNA sequence: TGTGCCACCAGTGATTTAGGTAGCGGGGGCCCTCAAGAGACCCAGTACTTC. It encodes CATSDLGSGGPQETQYF.

This clonotype was seen a handful of times. V is TRBV11-2 and J is TRBJ2-7; either TRBD1 or TRBD2 may supply D (6 bases each). Trimming took off 0 bases at V and 5 bases at J, with 17 bases between the two ends. Germline loops: CDR1 SGHAT, CDR2 FQNNGV. The CDR3 consists of 16 residues. The CDR3 spells CASSLDPGLEGDEQYF. The CDR3 DNA reads as TGTGCCAGCAGCTTAGATCCGGGACTCGAGGGGGACGAGCAGTACTTC.